This TCR beta chain was sequenced for a study of blood T cells in healthy people across ages. V was clipped by 3 bases and J by 1 base, with 9 bases between them. The CDR3 runs 13 residues. In germline, CDR1 is DFQATT, CDR2 SNEGSKA (reference sequence). This clonotype was seen repeatedly, ten times or more. Sample-barcoded 5' priming and a J-beta primer mix drove a second PCR of about 6 to 12 cycles. TCRdb redid the calling of the 5' RACE reads with MiXCR, one entry per CDR3 protein. The sample has 700,000 or so distinct CDR3 sequences, roughly 41% seen once. Donors each provided approximately 9.6 milliliters of peripheral blood.

Sequencing was carried out using blood. This clonotype was sampled from a man aged 80 or over in good health. V is TRBV20-1 and J is TRBJ2-5; D gene ambiguous. CDR3 DNA sequence: TGCAGTGCTAGGGGGTGGACCCAAGAGACCCAGTACTTC. This sequence encodes CSARGWTQETQYF.